Each of the 9 T cell receptor beta chains below was sequenced from the same sample in a study of T cells in localized non-small cell lung cancer. Assay: immunoSEQ multiplex PCR; the TCRdb copy retains only in-frame clones and omits some. The table lists some 33,000 clones, around three quarters of them singletons, with around 16% in the top ten. Sequences were derived from peripheral blood, sampled before any cancer treatment. The receptors shown here come from a male donor aged 60 or older with stage III squamous cell lung carcinoma.

This clone was counted only a few times. The CDR3 DNA is TGCGCCAGCAGCCAAGATGGTCGGGGATTAGGTGAAAAACTGTTTTTT. It translates to CASSQDGRGLGEKLFF. This chain uses TRBV4-3 with TRBJ1-4; no definite D call. Deletions cut 0 bases from V and 7 bases from J, with 15 bases between. Germline assignment: CDR1 LGHNA and CDR2 YSLEER. The CDR3 consists of 16 residues.

A remark on this clone: Compared with germline, one end of the junction differs, possibly owing to a read error. This chain joins TRBV14 and TRBJ1-1; D remains ambiguous. This CDR3 region has 16 residues. CDR1 and CDR2 from the germline V gene are SGHDN and FVKESK. CDR3 coding DNA: TGTGCCAGCAGCGAAGACAAAGGGCAGACGAACACTGAAGCTTTCTTT. Protein sequence: CASSEDKGQTNTEAFF.

V usage is TRBV7-9 and J usage is TRBJ2-1; unclear D gene. The CDR3 totals 12 residues. Germline loops: CDR1 SEHNR, CDR2 FQNEAQ (reference sequence). V gave up 5 bases and J gave up 4 bases, with 6 bases separating them. The CDR3 loop reads CASSRNYNEQFF. CDR3 DNA sequence: TGTGCCAGCAGCCGAAATTACAATGAGCAGTTCTTC. Supplemented by reference TRBV7-9 and TRBJ2-1, the full variable domain reads DTGVSQNPRHKITKRGQNVTFRCDPISEHNRLYWYRQTLGQGPEFLTYFQNEAQLEKSRLLSDRFSAERPKGSFSTLEIQRTEQGDSAMYLCASSRNYNEQFFGPGTRLTVL.

The chain links TRBV7-9 to TRBJ2-2, with 7 bases identical to TRBD1. CDR1 and CDR2 from the germline V gene are SEHNR and FQNEAQ (reference sequence). The CDR3 is 13 residues long. The CDR3 reads CAVQTGDTGELFF. Here the CDR3 DNA reads TGTGCAGTCCAAACAGGGGACACCGGGGAGCTGTTTTTT.

This clone was counted once. The CDR3 loop is CASRTENTIYF. In nucleotides, the CDR3 is TGTGCCAGCAGGACGGAAAACACCATATATTTT. This sequence joins TRBV6-1 and TRBJ1-3; D ambiguous. The CDR3 is made up of 11 amino acids. Trimming left V 6 bases short and J 6 bases short, with 6 bases between. CDR1 MNHNS and CDR2 SASEGT come from the germline V gene.

The chain carries TRBV19 and TRBJ2-3, with TRBD2 matching over 10 bases. This CDR3 spans 15 amino acids. Germline CDR1 LNHDA, CDR2 SQIVND (reference sequence). Trimming cost V 4 bases and J 4 bases; bases outside gene matches: 5. In DNA form, the CDR3 reads TGTGCCAGTAGTAGAGCTAGCGGGAGTTCAGATACGCAGTATTTT. The encoded protein is CASSRASGSSDTQYF.

The V gene is TRBV5-1, the J gene TRBJ1-6; D is ambiguous. Trimming pared 2 bases from V and 9 bases from J, leaving 12 bases between. Germline-derived CDR1 and CDR2 are SGHRS and YFSETQ. The CDR3 has 14 amino acids. The CDR3 loop reads CASSFGSTGSPLHF. The CDR3 nucleotides are TGCGCCAGCAGCTTTGGATCGACGGGTTCACCCCTCCACTTT.

The chain recombines TRBV7-2 with TRBJ1-1; a possible D gene is TRBD1 (5 bases). This CDR3 has 15 amino acids. V lost 5 bases, J lost 8 bases, and 21 bases lay in between. The germline gives CDR1 SGHTA, CDR2 FQGNSA. CDR3 nucleotides: TGTGCCAGCAGCCCCGACGGGGGGATTCGTCCGGAAGCTTTCTTT. This encodes CASSPDGGIRPEAFF.

V is TRBV7-2 and J is TRBJ2-1; 14 bases agree with TRBD2. Germline V gene lookup returns CDR1 SGHTA and CDR2 FQGNSA. The CDR3 is 15 residues long. Trimming at V came to 4 bases and at J to 7 bases, leaving 3 bases not matched to a gene. This CDR3 reads CASSSWTSGRNEQFF. CDR3 nucleotide sequence: TGTGCCAGCAGCTCTTGGACTAGCGGGAGGAATGAGCAGTTCTTC. Based on the CDR3 plus reference TRBV7-2 and TRBJ2-1, the full variable domain is GAGVSQSPSNKVTEKGKDVELRCDPISGHTALYWYRQSLGQGLEFLIYFQGNSAPDKSGLPSDRFSAERTGGSVSTLTIQRTQQEDSAVYLCASSSWTSGRNEQFFGPGTRLTVL.